The 25 T cell receptor beta chains reported below all come from one sample, sequenced in a study of cytomegalovirus exposure and HLA in healthy donors. PCR amplification relied on 60 Vbeta primers (plus 13 Jbeta primers). Libraries were prepared by immunoSEQ multiplex PCR; TCRdb keeps only in-frame clonotypes and omits some of them. Here the sample spans some 120,000 clones, more than 75% being singletons. The sample taken for sequencing was PBMCs. These receptors were obtained from a woman aged 55 to 70 in good health and CMV-seropositive.

The chain joins TRBV2 to TRBJ1-3, with 10 bases identical to TRBD1. V dropped 4 bases and J dropped 8; count of bases not matched to a gene: 5. Germline loops: CDR1 SNHLY, CDR2 FYNNEI. The CDR3 sequence is 14 residues long. The CDR3 DNA is TGTGCCAGCAGTGTCCGACAGGGGGCTGACACCATATATTTT. Translated, it gives CASSVRQGADTIYF.

The CDR3 nucleotides read TGTGCCAGCAGCTCACAGGGGGCCAGTATAGGGGCCAACGTCCTGACTTTC. It is translated as CASSSQGASIGANVLTF. V and J are TRBV7-3 and TRBJ2-6, with 9 bases that match TRBD1. CDR1 and CDR2 from the germline V gene are SGHTA and FQGTGA. The CDR3 is 17 residues long. The trim removed 4 bases at V and 4 bases at J, leaving 8 bases unmatched.

This clone was seen only a few times. This CDR3 reads CASSVEGRQPQHF. The CDR3, as DNA: TGTGCCAGCAGTGTCGAGGGGAGGCAGCCCCAGCATTTT. The chain joins TRBV6-1 to TRBJ1-5; D might be TRBD1 (5 bases). CDR1 is MNHNS and CDR2 is SASEGT in the germline V gene. Trimming left V 4 bases short and J 7 bases short, with 11 bases between. This CDR3 region has 13 residues.

The chain recombines TRBV2 with TRBJ2-3; TRBD2 is a possible D gene (6 bases). The CDR3 spans 15 residues. Deletions cut 4 bases from V and 3 bases from J, with 14 bases between. Germline loops: CDR1 SNHLY, CDR2 FYNNEI. CDR3 in amino acids: CASSGGLTATDTQYF. DNA for the CDR3: TGTGCCAGCAGTGGGGGACTGACCGCGACAGATACGCAGTATTTT. The variable domain in full, completed from reference TRBV2 and TRBJ2-3, reads EPEVTQTPSHQVTQMGQEVILRCVPISNHLYFYWYRQILGQKVEFLVSFYNNEISEKSEIFDDQFSVERPDGSNFTLKIRSTKLEDSAMYFCASSGGLTATDTQYFGPGTRLTVL.

There are a few counts of this clone. The genes are TRBV6-5 and TRBJ1-2, with TRBD1 as a possible D gene (6 bases). V was cut by 5 bases and J by 7 bases, with 14 bases left in between. Germline assignment: CDR1 MNHEY and CDR2 SVGAGI. This CDR3 spans 13 amino acids. Written as DNA, the CDR3 is TGTGCCAGCAGTCCGAGGACAGACTCTGGCTACACCTTC. Its translation is CASSPRTDSGYTF.

The chain combines TRBV6-7 with TRBJ1-5; D call uncertain. TRBV6-7 is labeled an ORF, and its function is uncertain. Deletions cut 4 bases from V and 1 base from J, with 11 bases between. CDR3 length: 15 amino acids. CDR3 DNA: TGTGCCAGCAGTTCCGACCGGAGGAGCAATCAGCCCCAGCATTTT. Translated, it gives CASSSDRRSNQPQHF.

The CDR3 loop is CASSLGPLTGNEQYF. The CDR3 DNA reads TGTGCCAGCAGCTTGGGGCCTTTAACAGGGAACGAGCAGTACTTC. The rearrangement links TRBV5-4 to TRBJ2-5, with D perhaps TRBD1 (6 bases). The J call may not be correct, given that the DNA end is closer to TRBJ2-7. CDR3 size: 15 residues. Per germline, CDR1 SGHNT and CDR2 YYREEE (reference sequence).

The rearrangement uses TRBV5-1 and TRBJ2-2, with D tentatively TRBD1 (5 bases). This CDR3 is built from 15 residues. Trimming shortened V by 0 bases and J by 5 bases, and 11 bases separated the two germline ends. The germline CDR1 and CDR2 sequences are SGHRS and YFSETQ. The CDR3 DNA follows: TGCGCCAGCAGCTTGGGACAGTTGAGTACCGGGGAGCTGTTTTTT. This translates into CASSLGQLSTGELFF.

The rearrangement uses TRBV19 and TRBJ1-1; TRBD1 agrees at 12 bases. CDR3 length: 17 amino acids. V was clipped by 7 bases and J by 5 bases; unmatched bases: 14. The germline V gene has CDR1 LNHDA and CDR2 SQIVND (reference sequence). CDR3 coding DNA: TGTGCCAGTACCGCGGTGCGGGACAGGGGGCGAAGGACTGAAGCTTTCTTT. This translates into CASTAVRDRGRRTEAFF.

This sequence joins TRBV25-1 and TRBJ2-7; D gene unclear. The CDR3 has 12 residues. The V end was cut by 4 bases, the J end by 2 bases, with 6 bases between. Germline loops: CDR1 MGHDK, CDR2 SYGVNS. The CDR3 sequence: CASSVSPYEQYF. CDR3 nucleotides: TGTGCCAGCAGTGTGTCTCCCTACGAGCAGTACTTC.

About this clone: This sample also contains other DNA sequences that code for the same CDR3. The chain joins TRBV30 to TRBJ1-1; a weak D match, TRBD1 (6 bases). The CDR3 has 13 residues. Germline lookup yields CDR1 GTSNPN and CDR2 SVGIG (reference sequence). Trimming pared 3 bases from V and 10 bases from J, leaving 18 bases between. The DNA of the CDR3 is TGTGCCTGGAGGAAGGGGGGGAATTTCGGAGCTTTCTTT. Translating gives CAWRKGGNFGAFF.

This chain joins TRBV19 and TRBJ1-2; weak D call: TRBD1 (5 bases). The CDR3 sequence is 18 residues long. The V end lost 4 bases, the J end lost 1 base, and 22 bases lay between the germline ends. Germline lookup yields CDR1 LNHDA and CDR2 SQIVND (reference sequence). Here the CDR3 DNA reads TGTGCCAGTAGTACCACAATTGGGGCGCGAAGGGATAACTATGGCTACACCTTC. Translated: CASSTTIGARRDNYGYTF. Complete variable domain (other parts from reference TRBV19 and TRBJ1-2): DGGITQSPKYLFRKEGQNVTLSCEQNLNHDAMYWYRQDPGQGLRLIYYSQIVNDFQKGDIAEGYSVSREKKESFPLTVTSAQKNPTAFYLCASSTTIGARRDNYGYTFGSGTRLTVV.

The chain combines TRBV5-8 with TRBJ2-7; the match to TRBD1 covers 9 bases. CDR3 length: 15 amino acids. The junction had 12 bases not matched to a gene; V was cut back by 4 bases and J by 7 bases. From germline, CDR1 is SGHTS and CDR2 YDEGEE. This CDR3 is CASSPLAQGAGEQYF. In DNA form, the CDR3 reads TGTGCCAGCAGCCCCTTGGCACAGGGGGCGGGGGAGCAGTACTTC. Looking up the rest from reference TRBV5-8 and TRBJ2-7 gives the full variable domain: EAGVTQSPTHLIKTRGQQATLRCSPISGHTSVYWYQQALGLGLQFLLWYDEGEERNRGNFPPRFSGRQFPNYSSELNVNALELEDSALYLCASSPLAQGAGEQYFGPGTRLTVT.

The chain employs TRBV4-3 and TRBJ1-3, with 11 bases lining up with TRBD1. The V and J ends lost 4 bases and 4 bases, in that order; junction bases with no gene match: 18. The CDR3 has 20 amino acids. Germline CDR1 and CDR2: LGHNA and YSLEER. CDR3 residues: CASSPTTRTGGSWWGNTIYF. CDR3 in DNA: TGCGCCAGCAGCCCGACAACAAGGACAGGGGGCTCCTGGTGGGGAAACACCATATATTTT.

The chain has TRBV5-4 and TRBJ2-5; TRBD1 agrees at 7 bases. V lost 3 bases, J lost 3 bases, and 8 bases stayed unmatched. The CDR3 covers 15 residues. Germline V gene data show CDR1 as SGHNT and CDR2 as YYREEE (reference sequence). The CDR3 DNA follows: TGTGCCAGCAGCTGGAGACAGGGCCCCGAAGAGACCCAGTACTTC. It encodes CASSWRQGPEETQYF.

This clone appeared once. The CDR3 coding sequence is TGTGCCAGCGGAGATCAAGGAAACACCATATATTTT. It is translated as CASGDQGNTIYF. V is TRBV7-2 and J is TRBJ1-3; D is undetermined. In germline, CDR1 is SGHTA, CDR2 FQGNSA. The V and J ends lost 8 bases and 4 bases respectively, with 9 bases between them. The CDR3 is 12 amino acids.

The CDR3: CASSYEPASSGNTIYF. DNA for the CDR3: TGTGCCAGCAGTTACGAGCCGGCTAGCTCTGGAAACACCATATATTTT. The J gene is TRBJ1-3, the V gene TRBV6-5, with D uncertain. The CDR3 extends over 16 amino acids. CDR1 and CDR2 from the germline V gene are MNHEY and SVGAGI. V was cut by 2 bases and J by 0 bases, with 11 bases left in between.

This clone has just one count. The chain couples TRBV7-9 to TRBJ1-5; D gene uncertain. V was clipped by 5 bases and J by 4 bases, with 15 bases between them. The CDR3 spans 15 residues. Germline CDR1 SEHNR, CDR2 FQNEAQ (reference sequence). CDR3 loop: CASSLGDTNNQPQHF. The CDR3, as DNA: TGTGCCAGCAGCCTAGGCGACACCAATAATCAGCCCCAGCATTTT.

The rearrangement uses TRBV27 and TRBJ2-7, with TRBD2 matching over 9 bases. Germline CDR1 MNHEY, CDR2 SMNVEV (reference sequence). The CDR3 spans 14 residues. Trimming cost V 4 bases and J 4 bases; bases outside gene matches: 5. CDR3 sequence: CASSSGTSRYEQYF. The CDR3 DNA reads TGTGCCAGCAGTTCCGGGACTAGCAGGTACGAGCAGTACTTC.

This clone was counted a few times. This chain joins TRBV30 and TRBJ1-5; D might be TRBD1 (5 bases). Germline values: CDR1 GTSNPN, CDR2 SVGIG (reference sequence). Trimming removed 0 bases at V and 1 base at J, with 10 bases between. This CDR3 contains 15 residues. Here the CDR3 DNA reads TGTGCCTGGAGTGTTGGGGCGTGGAGCAATCAGCCCCAGCATTTT. Its protein product is CAWSVGAWSNQPQHF.

This clone showed up just once. This sequence joins TRBV7-2 and TRBJ2-7; 8 nucleotides line up with TRBD2. CDR3 length equals 15 residues. With V trimmed by 2 bases and J by 4 bases, 7 bases remained unmatched. The germline V gene has CDR1 SGHTA and CDR2 FQGNSA. The CDR3 loop reads CASSLTAGDPYEQYF. The DNA of the CDR3 is TGTGCCAGCAGCTTAACAGCGGGGGACCCATACGAGCAGTACTTC.

This chain uses TRBV29-1 with TRBJ1-1; 9 positions match TRBD1. CDR1 and CDR2 from the germline V gene are SQVTM and ANQGSEA. V lost 7 bases to trimming and J lost 1 base; unmatched junction nucleotides: 4. The CDR3 has 13 residues. Here the CDR3 DNA reads TGCAGCGGACGGGGACAGGGGAACACTGAAGCTTTCTTT. This gives the protein CSGRGQGNTEAFF.

CDR3 coding DNA: TGCGCCAGCAGCCTAACCCCAACCGGGACAGGGGCTTACGAGCAGTACTTC. Amino acids: CASSLTPTGTGAYEQYF. The V call is TRBV5-1, the J call TRBJ2-7, with TRBD1 matching 10 bases. After removal of 4 bases from V and 4 bases from J, the junction contained 14 bases not matched to a gene. Germline CDR1 and CDR2: SGHRS and YFSETQ. The CDR3 totals 17 residues. Filled out from reference TRBV5-1 and TRBJ2-7, the complete variable domain reads KAGVTQTPRYLIKTRGQQVTLSCSPISGHRSVSWYQQTPGQGLQFLFEYFSETQRNKGNFPGRFSGRQFSNSRSEMNVSTLELGDSALYLCASSLTPTGTGAYEQYFGPGTRLTVT.

The rearrangement links TRBV27 to TRBJ1-4; D unresolved. Trimming took 3 bases from V and 4 from J, leaving 6 bases between them. The germline gives CDR1 MNHEY, CDR2 SMNVEV (reference sequence). This CDR3 has 13 residues. The CDR3 sequence is CASSFRFNEKLFF. The CDR3 DNA follows: TGTGCCAGCAGTTTTCGGTTTAATGAAAAACTGTTTTTT. Filled out from reference TRBV27 and TRBJ1-4, the complete variable domain reads EAQVTQNPRYLITVTGKKLTVTCSQNMNHEYMSWYRQDPGLGLRQIYYSMNVEVTDKGDVPEGYKVSRKEKRNFPLILESPSPNQTSLYFCASSFRFNEKLFFGSGTQLSVL.

The chain uses TRBV2 and TRBJ2-1, with D uncertain. V was trimmed by 6 bases and J by 8 bases, leaving 11 bases between them. In germline, CDR1 is SNHLY, CDR2 FYNNEI. The CDR3 runs to 12 residues. The CDR3 DNA sequence: TGTGCCAGCAGCTCACTTGTCCATGAGCAGTTCTTC. Translated: CASSSLVHEQFF.